A single sample is the source of the 3 T cell receptor beta chains below, sequenced in a study of blood T cell repertoires in COVID-19. Some clones are missing from TCRdb's copy, which holds only in-frame ones; the method was immunoSEQ multiplex PCR. This table holds under 200,000 clones, more than 70% found once. The sequencing input was peripheral blood. The receptors were sampled from a man aged 18 to 29 with active or convalescent COVID-19.

V usage is TRBV2 and J usage is TRBJ2-3; 7 bases fit TRBD1. The CDR3 has 15 amino acids. J gave up 3 bases and V 11 bases, and 14 bases lay outside the gene matches. Per the germline V gene, CDR1 is SNHLY and CDR2 is FYNNEI. The CDR3 is CACTIDRADTDTQYF. In DNA, the CDR3 is TGTGCCTGCACGATTGACAGGGCTGATACAGATACGCAGTATTTT. Variable domain in full (rest from reference TRBV2 and TRBJ2-3): EPEVTQTPSHQVTQMGQEVILRCVPISNHLYFYWYRQILGQKVEFLVSFYNNEISEKSEIFDDQFSVERPDGSNFTLKIRSTKLEDSAMYFCACTIDRADTDTQYFGPGTRLTVL.

This clone was detected only once. This chain joins TRBV19 and TRBJ2-7; 7 positions match TRBD1. The CDR3 sequence is 15 residues long. Germline lookup yields CDR1 LNHDA and CDR2 SQIVND (reference sequence). The trim removed 4 bases at V and 3 bases at J, leaving 9 bases unmatched. The CDR3 protein is CASSKRQGIYYEQYF. Written as DNA, the CDR3 is TGTGCCAGTAGTAAAAGACAGGGTATCTACTACGAGCAGTACTTC.

This clone was seen a single time. V usage is TRBV19 and J usage is TRBJ1-1; perhaps TRBD1 as D (6 bases). This CDR3 has 12 residues. Trimming stripped 6 bases from V and 1 base from J, with 6 bases between. Germline V gene lookup returns CDR1 LNHDA and CDR2 SQIVND (reference sequence). The CDR3, as DNA: TGTGCCAGTAGGACAGGGAACACTGAAGCTTTCTTT. Translating gives CASRTGNTEAFF.